This passage covers 7 T cell receptor beta chains from one sample sequenced in a study of T cells in Graves' hyperthyroidism and ophthalmopathy. The source material, RNA transcripts, was used to amplify TCR beta CDR3 regions. HTBI primers were employed in a first-round RT-PCR of the TCR CDR3. MiXCR, applied by TCRdb to the multiplex PCR reads, yields one record per CDR3 protein. The table records tens of thousands of distinct CDR3 sequences, 40% to 55% of them present only once. Sequencing used blood. These receptors were collected from a woman in her thirties with Graves' hyperthyroidism.

The chain has TRBV7-2 and TRBJ2-1; no clear D gene. With 2 bases removed from V and 9 bases from J, the gap between germline ends came to 17 bases. This CDR3 has 15 residues. Germline loops: CDR1 SGHTA, CDR2 FQGNSA. The CDR3 here is CASSLRVWALGEQFF. In DNA, the CDR3 is TGTGCCAGCAGCTTACGGGTTTGGGCTTTGGGTGAGCAGTTCTTC.

Written as DNA, the CDR3 is TGTGCCAGTAGTCGGACAGGGGGAACCTCACCCCTCCACTTT. It codes for CASSRTGGTSPLHF. This sequence joins TRBV19 and TRBJ1-6; 10 nucleotides agree with TRBD1. The germline V gene encodes CDR1 LNHDA and CDR2 SQIVND (reference sequence). The V segment lost 5 bases and the J segment 10 bases; nucleotides outside the gene matches: 5. This CDR3 contains 14 residues.

The table lists this clonotype with many counts. The chain joins TRBV28 to TRBJ2-1; 10 nucleotides match TRBD2. The V gene's germline CDR1 is MDHEN and CDR2 SYDVKM. Losses at the gene ends were 2 bases for V and 7 bases for J; bases not matched to a gene: 8. This CDR3 is 16 amino acids long. The CDR3 DNA reads as TGTGCCAGCAGTTTAAGCCTAGCGGGAGTTGTTAATGAGCAGTTCTTC. Encoded protein: CASSLSLAGVVNEQFF.

The V call is TRBV7-9, the J call TRBJ1-4; no clear D gene. The germline gives CDR1 SEHNR, CDR2 FQNEAQ (reference sequence). The CDR3 sequence is 13 residues long. The V gene lost 2 bases and the J gene lost 10 bases, with 11 bases spanning the gap. The CDR3 reads CASSLFGGRKLFF. CDR3 nucleotide sequence: TGTGCCAGCAGCTTATTCGGAGGGCGAAAACTGTTTTTT. Full variable domain (remainder filled in from reference TRBV7-9 and TRBJ1-4): DTGVSQNPRHKITKRGQNVTFRCDPISEHNRLYWYRQTLGQGPEFLTYFQNEAQLEKSRLLSDRFSAERPKGSFSTLEIQRTEQGDSAMYLCASSLFGGRKLFFGSGTQLSVL.

This clonotype was counted many times. The CDR3 loop is CASSFSRSGKETQYF. The CDR3 coding sequence is TGTGCCAGCAGTTTTTCCCGGAGCGGGAAAGAGACCCAGTACTTC. J is TRBJ2-5 and V is TRBV28, with 7 nucleotides matching TRBD2. The length of the CDR3 is 15 residues. CDR1 is MDHEN, CDR2 SYDVKM, per germline. V was clipped by 3 bases and J by 3 bases; unmatched bases: 7.

The chain recombines TRBV20-1 with TRBJ2-6; D is uncertain. The CDR3 is 17 amino acids. V lost 1 base and J lost 0, with 13 bases in between. Per the germline V gene, CDR1 is DFQATT and CDR2 is SNEGSKA (reference sequence). CDR3 nucleotide sequence: TGCAGTGCTAGAGTCCCCGGGCTGTGCTCTGGGGCCAACGTCCTGACTTTC. This gives the protein CSARVPGLCSGANVLTF.

In this sample, this clonotype turned up a few times. This chain connects TRBV10-3 to TRBJ2-1; D is perhaps TRBD2 (5 bases). The CDR3 consists of 14 residues. V lost 0 bases and J 5 bases, leaving 8 bases between the germline ends. The germline V gene encodes CDR1 ENHRY and CDR2 SYGVKD. The CDR3 DNA reads TGTGCCATCAGTGAGTCCGGGCGGGACAATGAGCAGTTCTTC. This sequence encodes CAISESGRDNEQFF.